This paragraph covers one T cell receptor beta chain sequence. These data come from a study of blood T cells in healthy people across ages. Alongside a J-beta primer mix, a sample-barcoded 5' primer served in a second PCR lasting 7 to 11 cycles. TCRdb re-derived calls from the 5' RACE reads in MiXCR, one entry per CDR3 protein. The repertoire holds roughly 700,000 distinct CDR3 sequences, with roughly 32% as singletons. This receptor was obtained from a woman aged 80 or over in good health. The sample taken for sequencing was blood.

The CDR3 loop reads CASSQGLAGPNEQFF. The CDR3 DNA follows: TGTGCCAGCAGCCAAGGACTAGCGGGACCTAATGAGCAGTTCTTC. This sequence joins TRBV3-1 and TRBJ2-1, with 11 positions matching TRBD2. Germline V lookup: CDR1 LGHDT, CDR2 YNNKEL (reference sequence). Trimming at V came to 1 base and at J to 7 bases, leaving 3 bases not matched to a gene. There are 15 residues in the CDR3.